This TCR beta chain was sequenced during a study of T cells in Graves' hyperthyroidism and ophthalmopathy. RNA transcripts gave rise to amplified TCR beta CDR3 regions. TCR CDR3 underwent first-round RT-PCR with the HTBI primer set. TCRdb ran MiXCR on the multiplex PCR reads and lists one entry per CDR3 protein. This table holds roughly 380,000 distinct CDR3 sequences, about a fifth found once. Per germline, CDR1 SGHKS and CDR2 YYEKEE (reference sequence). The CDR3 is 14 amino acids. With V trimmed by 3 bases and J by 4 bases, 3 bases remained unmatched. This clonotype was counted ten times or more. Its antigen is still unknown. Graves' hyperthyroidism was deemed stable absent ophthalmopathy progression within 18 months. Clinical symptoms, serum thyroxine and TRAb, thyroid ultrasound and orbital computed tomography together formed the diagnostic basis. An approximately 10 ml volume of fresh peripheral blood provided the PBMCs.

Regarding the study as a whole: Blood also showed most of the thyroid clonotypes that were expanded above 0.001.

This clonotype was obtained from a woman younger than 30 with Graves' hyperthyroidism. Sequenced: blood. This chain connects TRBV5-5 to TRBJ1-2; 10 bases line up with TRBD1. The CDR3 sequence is CASSWTGGPYGYTF. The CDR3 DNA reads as TGTGCCAGCAGCTGGACAGGGGGACCCTATGGCTACACCTTC. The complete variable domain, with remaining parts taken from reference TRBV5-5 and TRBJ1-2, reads DAGVTQSPTHLIKTRGQQVTLRCSPISGHKSVSWYQQVLGQGPQFIFQYYEKEERGRGNFPDRFSARQFPNYSSELNVNALLLGDSALYLCASSWTGGPYGYTFGSGTRLTVV.